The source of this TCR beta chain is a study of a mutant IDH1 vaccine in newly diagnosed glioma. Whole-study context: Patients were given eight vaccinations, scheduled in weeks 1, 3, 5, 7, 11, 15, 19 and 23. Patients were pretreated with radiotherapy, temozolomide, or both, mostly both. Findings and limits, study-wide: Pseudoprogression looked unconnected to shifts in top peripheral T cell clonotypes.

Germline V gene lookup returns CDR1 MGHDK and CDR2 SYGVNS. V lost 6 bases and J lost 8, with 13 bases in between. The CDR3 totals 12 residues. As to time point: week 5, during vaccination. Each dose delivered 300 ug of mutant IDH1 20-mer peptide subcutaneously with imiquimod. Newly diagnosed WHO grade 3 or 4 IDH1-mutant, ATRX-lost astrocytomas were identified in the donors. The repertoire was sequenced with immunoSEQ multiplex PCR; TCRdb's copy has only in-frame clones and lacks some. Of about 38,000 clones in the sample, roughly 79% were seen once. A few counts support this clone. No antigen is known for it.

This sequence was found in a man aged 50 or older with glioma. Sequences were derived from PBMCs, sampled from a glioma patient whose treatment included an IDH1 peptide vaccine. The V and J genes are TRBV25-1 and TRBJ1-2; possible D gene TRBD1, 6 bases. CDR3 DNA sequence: TGTGCCAGCAGGGAACGGGGGCTGGGCTACACCTTC. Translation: CASRERGLGYTF.